A single sample is the source of the 14 T cell receptor beta chains below, sequenced in a study of blood T cell repertoires in COVID-19. Profiled with immunoSEQ multiplex PCR; TCRdb holds only in-frame clones, not every one. Seen here are about 210,000 clones, around 83% observed once, and the top ten hold more than 8%. Sequences were obtained from peripheral blood. These receptors came from a woman between 50 and 59 years old with acute or convalescent COVID-19.

The V call is TRBV11-2, the J call TRBJ2-1, with D possibly being TRBD2 (5 bases). The CDR3 sequence is 18 residues long. Germline-derived CDR1 and CDR2 are SGHAT and FQNNGV. With 0 bases removed from V and 4 bases from J, the gap between germline ends came to 19 bases. The CDR3 nucleotides are TGTGCCAGCAGCTTAGAGGCCCCTAGCCGACTTACGTACAATGAGCAGTTCTTC. The encoded protein is CASSLEAPSRLTYNEQFF.

The chain employs TRBV5-1 and TRBJ2-1; D possibly corresponds to TRBD2 (6 bases). V lost 4 bases, J lost 9 bases, and 17 bases lay in between. The CDR3 consists of 14 residues. Germline V gene sequence: CDR1 SGHRS, CDR2 YFSETQ. CDR3 sequence reads: CASSTQTRDTEQFF. The CDR3, as DNA: TGCGCCAGCAGCACCCAGACTAGGGATACTGAGCAGTTCTTC.

In this sample, this clone turned up once. This chain joins TRBV27 and TRBJ1-2; no definite D call. The germline V gene has CDR1 MNHEY and CDR2 SMNVEV (reference sequence). Trimming left V 2 bases short and J 5 bases short, with 21 bases between. The CDR3 spans 17 residues. CDR3 nucleotides: TGTGCCAGCAGTTTAACCCACACCACCAAGGGAGGGTATGGCTACACCTTC. Its translation is CASSLTHTTKGGYGYTF.

V usage is TRBV6-5 and J usage is TRBJ2-4; 7 bases align to TRBD2. The length of the CDR3 is 14 residues. J lost 2 bases, V lost 6 bases, and 4 bases had no gene match. Germline-derived CDR1 and CDR2 are MNHEY and SVGAGI. CDR3 loop: CASRRDYSKNIQYF. In nucleotides, the CDR3 is TGTGCCAGCAGACGGGACTACTCCAAAAACATTCAGTACTTC.

V usage is TRBV3-1 (or the pseudogene TRBV3-2) and J usage is TRBJ1-3; D possibly corresponds to TRBD1 (6 bases). The CDR3 is made up of 16 amino acids. The germline V gene encodes CDR1 LGHDT and CDR2 YNNKEL (reference sequence). The V gene lost 4 bases and the J gene lost 4 bases, with 17 bases spanning the gap. The CDR3 nucleotides are TGTGCCAGCAGCCCCCATGGGGGGGCGAGAGGAAACACCATATATTTT. Its protein product is CASSPHGGARGNTIYF.

This clone has just a few counts. The gene calls are TRBV5-1 and TRBJ1-6; possible D gene TRBD1, 5 bases. CDR3 size: 16 residues. CDR1 and CDR2 from the germline V gene are SGHRS and YFSETQ. The ends were cut back, 0 bases at V and 0 bases at J, with 7 bases in the middle. CDR3 nucleotide sequence: TGCGCCAGCAGCTTGGACGACAGCTCCTATAATTCACCCCTCCACTTT. Translated, it gives CASSLDDSSYNSPLHF.

This sequence joins TRBV5-1 and TRBJ1-2, with D tentatively TRBD1 (5 bases). Deletions cut 0 bases from V and 8 bases from J, with 11 bases between. The germline V gene has CDR1 SGHRS and CDR2 YFSETQ. This CDR3 is built from 13 residues. This chain's CDR3 is CASSLAGGGGYTF. CDR3 sequence (DNA): TGCGCCAGCAGCTTGGCCGGGGGTGGAGGCTACACCTTC.

The V call is TRBV7-3, the J call TRBJ2-1; 9 bases line up with TRBD2. CDR3 length: 17 residues. J lost 1 base, V lost 5 bases, and 9 bases had no gene match. Germline lookup yields CDR1 SGHTA and CDR2 FQGTGA. For the CDR3, the DNA is TGTGCCAGCAGCCCGGACTCGGCGGGAGGGTCCTACAATGAGCAGTTCTTC. Translating gives CASSPDSAGGSYNEQFF.

The rearrangement links TRBV7-2 to TRBJ2-1, with 7 positions matching TRBD1. With 5 bases clipped from V and 10 bases from J, the junction kept 11 bases outside the gene matches. Looked up from germline, CDR1 is SGHTA and CDR2 is FQGNSA. The CDR3 is made up of 14 amino acids. CDR3 region: CASSDLGGSWEQFF. The CDR3 bases are TGTGCCAGCAGCGATCTAGGGGGCTCGTGGGAGCAGTTCTTC.

The rearrangement links TRBV18 to TRBJ2-7; 9 nucleotides match TRBD1. The V gene's germline CDR1 is KGHSH and CDR2 LQKENI. This CDR3 comprises 15 residues. V shed 2 bases and J 6 bases; nucleotides not matched to a gene: 8. The CDR3 reads CASSPTQGARGEQYF. CDR3 sequence (DNA): TGTGCCAGCTCACCAACACAGGGGGCCCGGGGCGAGCAGTACTTC.

The chain has TRBV27 and TRBJ2-7; D may be TRBD2 (6 bases). The V and J ends lost 5 bases and 6 bases respectively, with 14 bases between them. CDR3 size: 13 residues. Germline V gene data show CDR1 as MNHEY and CDR2 as SMNVEV (reference sequence). The CDR3 reads CASSPTRSSEQYF. CDR3 DNA sequence: TGTGCCAGCAGTCCGACTAGATCGAGCGAGCAGTACTTC.

This clone was observed a single time. The V and J genes are TRBV18 and TRBJ2-7, with 10 bases matching TRBD1. Germline V gives CDR1 KGHSH, CDR2 LQKENI. The trim removed 6 bases at V and 3 bases at J, leaving 5 bases unmatched. The CDR3 contains 14 residues. The CDR3, as DNA: TGTGCCAGCTCGACCGGGACAGGGGTCTACGAGCAGTACTTC. Amino acid sequence: CASSTGTGVYEQYF.

This chain uses TRBV5-1 with TRBJ2-7; maybe TRBD2 (6 bases). Germline lookup yields CDR1 SGHRS and CDR2 YFSETQ. The CDR3 consists of 13 residues. The V and J ends lost 3 bases and 4 bases respectively, with 11 bases between them. The CDR3 spells CASSSDGLYEQYF. CDR3 DNA: TGCGCCAGCAGCTCGGACGGACTATACGAGCAGTACTTC. The entire variable domain, with the rest obtained from reference TRBV5-1 and TRBJ2-7, is as follows: KAGVTQTPRYLIKTRGQQVTLSCSPISGHRSVSWYQQTPGQGLQFLFEYFSETQRNKGNFPGRFSGRQFSNSRSEMNVSTLELGDSALYLCASSSDGLYEQYFGPGTRLTVT.

The chain combines TRBV11-2 with TRBJ1-2; D is unclear. Germline V CDR1 and CDR2: SGHAT, FQNNGV. The V and J ends lost 1 base and 4 bases respectively, with 10 bases between them. The CDR3 sequence is 14 residues long. The CDR3: CASSLGSPSYGYTF. The CDR3 DNA follows: TGTGCCAGCAGCTTAGGTAGCCCGAGCTATGGCTACACCTTC.